The source of this T cell receptor beta chain is a study of blood T cell repertoires in COVID-19. In the original analysis: It was from reference gene primer amplification that nucleated cell counts were estimated. Measured with immunoSEQ multiplex PCR; TCRdb has only the in-frame clones, and not every one. V and J calls and clone size follow that table, whereas D and trimming were derived from the DNA. The data hold tens of thousands of clones, with around 89% observed a single time. There are 14 residues in the CDR3. V lost 8 bases and J 4 bases, leaving 17 bases between the germline ends. CDR1 is MNHNY and CDR2 is SVGAGI in the germline V gene (reference sequence).

The sequenced sample consisted of peripheral blood. J is TRBJ1-1 and V is TRBV6-6; TRBD1 is a possible D gene (6 bases). The source of this sequence is a man in his sixties with acute or convalescent COVID-19. The CDR3 DNA reads TGTGCCAGCCTCTTTACAGGGCTGGGCACTGAAGCTTTCTTT. It codes for CASLFTGLGTEAFF.